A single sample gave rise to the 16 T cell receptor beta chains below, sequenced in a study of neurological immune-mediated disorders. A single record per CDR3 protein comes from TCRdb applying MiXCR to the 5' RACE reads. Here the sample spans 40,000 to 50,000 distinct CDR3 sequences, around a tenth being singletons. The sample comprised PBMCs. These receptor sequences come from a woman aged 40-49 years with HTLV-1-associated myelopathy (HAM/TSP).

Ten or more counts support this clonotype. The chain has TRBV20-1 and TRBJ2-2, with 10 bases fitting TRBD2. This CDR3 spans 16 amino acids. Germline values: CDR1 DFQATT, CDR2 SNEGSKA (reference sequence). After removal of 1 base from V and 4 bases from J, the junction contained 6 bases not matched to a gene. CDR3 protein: CSARARAGGSTGELFF. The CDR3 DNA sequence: TGCAGTGCTAGAGCTAGAGCGGGGGGGTCCACCGGGGAGCTGTTTTTT.

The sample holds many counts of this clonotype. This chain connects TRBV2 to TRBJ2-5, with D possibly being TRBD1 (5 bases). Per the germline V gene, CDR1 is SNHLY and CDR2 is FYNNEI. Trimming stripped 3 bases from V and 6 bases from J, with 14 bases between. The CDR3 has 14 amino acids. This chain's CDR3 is CASSEQGPSQTQYF. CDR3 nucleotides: TGTGCCAGCAGTGAGCAGGGCCCCTCCCAGACCCAGTACTTC.

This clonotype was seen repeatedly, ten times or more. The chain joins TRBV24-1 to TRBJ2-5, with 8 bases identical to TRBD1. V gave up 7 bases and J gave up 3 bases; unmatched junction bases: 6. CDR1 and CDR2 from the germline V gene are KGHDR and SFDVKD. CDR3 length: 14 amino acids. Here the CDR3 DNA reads TGTGCCACCAGCCCACAGGGGGTAAAAGAGACCCAGTACTTC. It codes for CATSPQGVKETQYF.

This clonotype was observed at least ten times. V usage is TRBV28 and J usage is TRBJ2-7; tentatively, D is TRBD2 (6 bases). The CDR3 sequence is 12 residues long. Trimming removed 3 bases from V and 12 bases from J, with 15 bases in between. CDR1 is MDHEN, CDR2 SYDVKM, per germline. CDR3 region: CASSFRDSRLYF. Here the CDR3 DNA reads TGTGCCAGCAGTTTCCGGGACTCACGACTGTACTTC.

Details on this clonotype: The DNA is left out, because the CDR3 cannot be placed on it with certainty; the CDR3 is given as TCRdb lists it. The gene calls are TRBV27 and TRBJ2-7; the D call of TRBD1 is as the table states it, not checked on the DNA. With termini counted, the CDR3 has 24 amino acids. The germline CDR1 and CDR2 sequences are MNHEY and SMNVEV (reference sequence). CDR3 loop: CASTSPGQGDSPLHFGNGTRQQYF.

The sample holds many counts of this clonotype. The CDR3 reads CASSAFRRPGTEAFF. Here the CDR3 DNA reads TGTGCCAGCAGCGCATTTCGTAGGCCTGGCACTGAAGCTTTCTTT. The rearrangement uses TRBV9 and TRBJ1-1; unclear D gene. CDR1 and CDR2 (germline): SGDLS, YYNGEE. Trimming took off 3 bases at V and 4 bases at J, with 16 bases between the two ends. This CDR3 is built from 15 residues.

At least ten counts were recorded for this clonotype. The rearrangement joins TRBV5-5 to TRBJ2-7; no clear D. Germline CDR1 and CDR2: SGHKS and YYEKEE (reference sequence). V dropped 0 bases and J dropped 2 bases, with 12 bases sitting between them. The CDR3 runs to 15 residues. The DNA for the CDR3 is TGTGCCAGCAGCTTGGACTGGGTTTCGACCTACGAGCAGTACTTC. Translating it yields CASSLDWVSTYEQYF.

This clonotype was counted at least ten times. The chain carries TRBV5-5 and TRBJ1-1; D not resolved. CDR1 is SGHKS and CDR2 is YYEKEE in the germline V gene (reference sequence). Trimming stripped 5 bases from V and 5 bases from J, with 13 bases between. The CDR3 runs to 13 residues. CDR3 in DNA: TGTGCCAGCAGAGAGGGTCCTTGGACTGAAGCTTTCTTT. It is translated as CASREGPWTEAFF.

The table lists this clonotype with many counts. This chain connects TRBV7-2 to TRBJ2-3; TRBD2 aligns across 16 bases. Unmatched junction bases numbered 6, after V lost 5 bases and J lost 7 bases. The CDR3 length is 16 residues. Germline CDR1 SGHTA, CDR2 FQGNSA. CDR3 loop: CASSAGLAGGQNTQYF. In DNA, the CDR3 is TGTGCCAGCAGCGCGGGACTAGCGGGGGGGCAAAATACGCAGTATTTT. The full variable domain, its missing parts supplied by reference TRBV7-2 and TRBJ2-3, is GAGVSQSPSNKVTEKGKDVELRCDPISGHTALYWYRQSLGQGLEFLIYFQGNSAPDKSGLPSDRFSAERTGGSVSTLTIQRTQQEDSAVYLCASSAGLAGGQNTQYFGPGTRLTVL.

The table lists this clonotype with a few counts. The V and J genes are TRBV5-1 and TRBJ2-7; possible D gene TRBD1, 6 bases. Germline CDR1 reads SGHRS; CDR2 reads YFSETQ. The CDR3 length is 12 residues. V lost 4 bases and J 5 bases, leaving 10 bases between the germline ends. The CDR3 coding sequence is TGCGCCAGCAGCCGGACAGTGAACGAGCAGTACTTC. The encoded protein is CASSRTVNEQYF.

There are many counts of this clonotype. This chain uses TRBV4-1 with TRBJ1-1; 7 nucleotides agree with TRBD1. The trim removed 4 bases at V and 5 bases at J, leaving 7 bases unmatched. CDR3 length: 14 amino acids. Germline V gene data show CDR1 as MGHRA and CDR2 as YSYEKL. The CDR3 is CASSPEGATTEAFF. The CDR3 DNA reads TGCGCCAGCAGCCCAGAGGGGGCAACAACTGAAGCTTTCTTT.

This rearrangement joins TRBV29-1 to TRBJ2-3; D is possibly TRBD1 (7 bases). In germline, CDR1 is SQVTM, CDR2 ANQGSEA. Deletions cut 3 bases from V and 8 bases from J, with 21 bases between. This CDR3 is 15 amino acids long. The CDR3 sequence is CSVDHTGEATPTQYF. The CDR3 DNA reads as TGCAGCGTTGACCATACAGGGGAGGCCACACCTACGCAGTATTTT.

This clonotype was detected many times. The chain's CDR3 is CASSLSGGLYTEAFF. The CDR3 DNA sequence: TGTGCCAGCAGCTTAAGTGGGGGCCTGTACACTGAAGCTTTCTTT. The J gene is TRBJ1-1, the V gene TRBV7-8; a weak D match, TRBD1 (6 bases). Looked up from germline, CDR1 is SGHVS and CDR2 is FQNEAQ. Trimming shortened V by 2 bases and J by 3 bases, and 13 bases separated the two germline ends. This CDR3 contains 15 residues.

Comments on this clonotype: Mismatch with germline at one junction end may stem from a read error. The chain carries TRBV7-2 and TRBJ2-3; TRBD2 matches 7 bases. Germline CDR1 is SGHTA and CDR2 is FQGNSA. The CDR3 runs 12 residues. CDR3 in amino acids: CVSSSGGDTQYF. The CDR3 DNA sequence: TGTGTCAGCAGCTCCGGGGGGGATACGCAGTATTTT.

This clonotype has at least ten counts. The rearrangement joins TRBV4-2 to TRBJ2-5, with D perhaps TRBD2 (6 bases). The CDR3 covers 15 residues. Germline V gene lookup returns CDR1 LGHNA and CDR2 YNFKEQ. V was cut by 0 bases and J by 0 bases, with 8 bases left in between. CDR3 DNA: TGTGCCAGCAGCCAAGATCGGGGGAACCAAGAGACCCAGTACTTC. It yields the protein CASSQDRGNQETQYF.

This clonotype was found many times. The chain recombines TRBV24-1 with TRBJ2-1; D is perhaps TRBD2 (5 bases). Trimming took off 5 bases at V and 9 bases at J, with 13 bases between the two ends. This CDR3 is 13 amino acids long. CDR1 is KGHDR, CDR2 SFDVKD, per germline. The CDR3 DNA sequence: TGTGCCACCAGTGTTCAGCGGCAAACTGAGCAGTTCTTC. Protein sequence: CATSVQRQTEQFF.